This T cell receptor beta chain was sequenced for a study of T-cell memory formation after mild COVID-19. Study background: Largely, the TCR clusters proved donor specific.

TCRdb re-analysed the 5' RACE reads in MiXCR, keeping a single row per CDR3 protein. Of around 300,000 distinct CDR3 sequences listed, roughly 13% are singletons. With 3 bases removed from V and 0 bases from J, the gap between germline ends came to 10 bases. Germline CDR1 and CDR2: MGHRA and YSYEKL. The length of the CDR3 is 15 residues. The sample was PBMCs or a T cell subset sorted from them (not recorded which). The TCR comes from a man between 18 and 29 years old who had mild COVID-19 (a few samples of this study predate the infection). Cell type and time point are not known. J is TRBJ2-3 and V is TRBV4-1; weak D call: TRBD1 (6 bases). CDR3 residues: CASSQNRASTDTQYF. CDR3 DNA sequence: TGCGCCAGCAGCCAGAACAGGGCTAGCACAGATACGCAGTATTTT.